Following are 14 T cell receptor beta chains from one sample sequenced in a study of blood T cell repertoires in COVID-19. Clones were read by immunoSEQ multiplex PCR, and TCRdb kept only the in-frame ones, dropping some. Here the sample spans under 200,000 clones, roughly 86% being singletons. Specimen: peripheral blood. The origin of the receptors is a man aged 50-59 years with active or convalescent COVID-19.

This chain links TRBV27 with TRBJ2-7; a possible D gene is TRBD2 (6 bases). This CDR3 contains 15 residues. Germline V lookup: CDR1 MNHEY, CDR2 SMNVEV (reference sequence). V was shortened by 3 bases and J by 3 bases, with 15 bases between the two germline ends. Here the CDR3 DNA reads TGTGCCAGCAGTTTGGCGGGATTGTCAGGCTACGAGCAGTACTTC. Translated, it gives CASSLAGLSGYEQYF.

The rearrangement links TRBV3-1 (or the pseudogene TRBV3-2) to TRBJ2-7; 7 bases match TRBD1. V shed 4 bases and J 3 bases; nucleotides not matched to a gene: 3. Germline loops: CDR1 LGHDT, CDR2 YNNKEL (reference sequence). The CDR3 consists of 13 residues. As DNA, the CDR3 is TGTGCCAGCAGCCGGGGACAGAACTACGAGCAGTACTTC. Translated, it gives CASSRGQNYEQYF.

The chain carries TRBV5-1 and TRBJ1-1; tentative D call: TRBD1 (6 bases). Germline loops: CDR1 SGHRS, CDR2 YFSETQ. The CDR3 totals 13 residues. The V end was cut by 7 bases, the J end by 5 bases, with 15 bases between. In DNA, the CDR3 is TGCGCCAGCGCATACAGGGATGGGACTGAAGCTTTCTTT. Translated: CASAYRDGTEAFF.

The gene calls are TRBV6-5 and TRBJ2-6, with D possibly TRBD1 on 6 matching bases. V was trimmed by 0 bases and J by 10 bases, leaving 13 bases between them. Germline V lookup: CDR1 MNHEY, CDR2 SVGAGI. The CDR3 loop spans 15 amino acids. In nucleotides, the CDR3 is TGTGCCAGCAGTTACTCGAAAAGGACAGCGAACGTCCTGACTTTC. This translates into CASSYSKRTANVLTF.

This clone has just one count. The genes are TRBV9 and TRBJ1-2; maybe TRBD1 (6 bases). The CDR3 runs to 15 residues. Deletions cut 0 bases from V and 8 bases from J, with 17 bases between. Germline V CDR1 and CDR2: SGDLS, YYNGEE. In nucleotides, the CDR3 is TGTGCCAGCAGCGTAGCGGGAACAGGGCAGGTCGGCTACACCTTC. Its protein is CASSVAGTGQVGYTF.

This chain links TRBV5-1 with TRBJ1-3; D may be TRBD1 (5 bases). The V end was cut by 0 bases, the J end by 4 bases, with 11 bases between. The CDR3 is 15 residues long. Germline loops: CDR1 SGHRS, CDR2 YFSETQ. The CDR3 loop is CASSLEGAAGNTIYF. The CDR3 DNA is TGCGCCAGCAGCTTGGAAGGGGCTGCCGGAAACACCATATATTTT.

V gene TRBV15 combines with J gene TRBJ1-6; 7 nucleotides align to TRBD1. The CDR3 sequence is 17 residues long. In germline, CDR1 is LNHNV, CDR2 YYDKDF (reference sequence). V shed 5 bases, J shed 6 bases, and the junction held 13 bases outside the gene matches. Here the CDR3 DNA reads TGTGCCACCAGCGGACCCCGGAGGGGGCGAAGTAATTCACCCCTCCACTTT. Its protein product is CATSGPRRGRSNSPLHF.

V is TRBV5-6 and J is TRBJ2-3, with D possibly TRBD2 on 6 matching bases. Per the germline V gene, CDR1 is SGHDT and CDR2 is YYEEEE. Trimming pared 0 bases from V and 0 bases from J, leaving 11 bases between. The CDR3 consists of 16 residues. Here the CDR3 reads CASSLDVAVSTDTQYF. DNA of the CDR3: TGTGCCAGCAGCTTGGACGTAGCGGTTAGCACAGATACGCAGTATTTT.

The genes are TRBV24-1 and TRBJ2-1, with 10 bases matching TRBD2. This CDR3 spans 16 amino acids. Germline V lookup: CDR1 KGHDR, CDR2 SFDVKD. The V and J ends lost 2 bases and 1 base, in that order; junction bases with no gene match: 1. The CDR3 loop reads CATSDSLAGSYNEQFF. The CDR3 bases are TGTGCCACCAGTGATTCACTAGCGGGATCCTACAATGAGCAGTTCTTC.

The CDR3: CASSESGGGSNQPQHF. As DNA, the CDR3 is TGTGCCAGCAGTGAATCGGGAGGGGGAAGCAATCAGCCCCAGCATTTT. V gene TRBV6-1 combines with J gene TRBJ1-5; the D gene is possibly TRBD1 (6 bases). CDR1 MNHNS and CDR2 SASEGT come from the germline V gene. Trimming removed 2 bases from V and 1 base from J, with 12 bases in between. CDR3 length: 16 amino acids.

The rearrangement joins TRBV9 to TRBJ2-1; 11 bases match TRBD2. Germline lookup yields CDR1 SGDLS and CDR2 YYNGEE. The V gene end was trimmed by 4 bases and the J gene end by 7 bases; junction bases not matched to a gene: 7. CDR3 length: 15 residues. CDR3 DNA: TGTGCCAGCAGCCTAACTAGCGGGAGAGTTAATGAGCAGTTCTTC. This gives the protein CASSLTSGRVNEQFF.

The genes are TRBV29-1 and TRBJ1-1; the match to TRBD1 covers 8 bases. Germline loops: CDR1 SQVTM, CDR2 ANQGSEA. J gave up 1 base and V 7 bases, and 5 bases lay outside the gene matches. The CDR3 spans 13 residues. The CDR3 protein is CSATQGGNTEAFF. CDR3 DNA: TGCAGCGCAACACAGGGGGGGAACACTGAAGCTTTCTTT.

This clone was recorded once. V usage is TRBV6-1 and J usage is TRBJ2-5; 9 nucleotides line up with TRBD1. V was clipped by 3 bases and J by 6 bases; unmatched bases: 11. The CDR3 spans 16 residues. Germline loops: CDR1 MNHNS, CDR2 SASEGT. DNA for the CDR3: TGTGCCAGCAGTGATAGACTCGGGACAGGGAAAAAGACCCAGTACTTC. Translation gives CASSDRLGTGKKTQYF.

This clone was observed a single time. The chain has TRBV5-1 and TRBJ2-3, with a possible D match to TRBD2 (7 bases). CDR1 and CDR2 (germline): SGHRS, YFSETQ. The CDR3 runs 14 residues. Between the trimmed V and J ends, which lost 4 bases and 5 bases, there was a span of 14 bases. CDR3 bases: TGCGCCAGCAGCACCGGACTAGGGGGAGATACGCAGTATTTT. It is translated as CASSTGLGGDTQYF. The variable domain in full, completed from reference TRBV5-1 and TRBJ2-3, reads KAGVTQTPRYLIKTRGQQVTLSCSPISGHRSVSWYQQTPGQGLQFLFEYFSETQRNKGNFPGRFSGRQFSNSRSEMNVSTLELGDSALYLCASSTGLGGDTQYFGPGTRLTVL.